Here is one T cell receptor beta chain with its context. The target antigen is unknown. Trimming pared 1 base from V and 2 bases from J, leaving 12 bases between. CDR1 and CDR2 (germline): MGHRA, YSYEKL. CDR3 length equals 15 residues. This sample was taken from a study of post-analysis software for immune sequencing data. Study-wide points: Relative to controls, patients with multiple sclerosis showed significantly lower normalized Chao1 diversity. In patients, roughly 5 TRBV segments were more frequent than in controls, with TRBV5-6, TRBV5-1 and TRBV20-1 among them.

The TCR beta cDNA libraries contained unique molecular identifiers. Starting from about 1 to 10 million T cells, the study yielded approximately 500,000 cDNA molecules. TCRdb used MiXCR to reprocess the PCR reads, holding one entry per CDR3 protein. The sample records about 540,000 distinct CDR3 sequences, around a third being singletons. Sample: blood. The TCR originated in a girl under 18 with multiple sclerosis. The J gene is TRBJ2-7, the V gene TRBV4-1; no firm D call. Here the CDR3 reads CASSQVYRRPYEQYF. The DNA of the CDR3 is TGCGCCAGCAGCCAAGTTTATAGGCGACCCTACGAGCAGTACTTC.